Each of the 23 T cell receptor beta chains below was sequenced from the same sample in a study of cytomegalovirus exposure and HLA in healthy donors. The PCR had 60 Vbeta and 13 Jbeta primers. Sequenced by immunoSEQ multiplex PCR; TCRdb stores in-frame clones only, minus some. This table holds nearly 110,000 clones, 77% found once. Sequencing used PBMCs. The origin of the receptors is a male donor in good health and CMV-seronegative.

This clone came up a few times. This rearrangement joins TRBV7-8 to TRBJ1-5, with TRBD1 matching over 9 bases. Germline trimming cut 3 bases from V and 1 base from J; bases unmatched to any gene: 4. CDR1 is SGHVS, CDR2 FQNEAQ, per germline. The length of the CDR3 is 16 residues. CDR3 in DNA: TGTGCCAGCAGCTTGGGACAGGGCGGGAGCAATCAGCCCCAGCATTTT. Amino acid sequence: CASSLGQGGSNQPQHF.

This chain uses TRBV4-2 with TRBJ2-7; the D is unclear. The CDR3 has 14 residues. Per the germline V gene, CDR1 is LGHNA and CDR2 is YNFKEQ. Between the trimmed V and J ends, which lost 0 bases and 0 bases, there was a span of 6 bases. CDR3 nucleotide sequence: TGTGCCAGCAGCCAAGACAGAATCTCCTACGAGCAGTACTTC. It translates to CASSQDRISYEQYF.

V and J are TRBV2 and TRBJ1-6; D is undetermined. The V gene's germline CDR1 is SNHLY and CDR2 FYNNEI. Trimming left V 6 bases short and J 6 bases short, with 18 bases between. This CDR3 contains 16 residues. CDR3 coding DNA: TGTGCCAGCAGAACGGATCCGAGAGAGGGTAATTCACCCCTCCACTTT. This gives the protein CASRTDPREGNSPLHF.

This rearrangement joins TRBV4-2 to TRBJ2-7; 9 bases fit TRBD1. Per the germline V gene, CDR1 is LGHNA and CDR2 is YNFKEQ. V dropped 4 bases and J dropped 3; count of bases not matched to a gene: 7. The CDR3 totals 15 residues. The CDR3 loop reads CASSPPGTGSYEQYF. In DNA form, the CDR3 reads TGTGCCAGCAGCCCTCCCGGGACAGGGAGCTACGAGCAGTACTTC.

V usage is TRBV28 and J usage is TRBJ2-5, with 10 bases aligning to TRBD2. J lost 2 bases, V lost 5 bases, and 2 bases had no gene match. The CDR3 runs 14 residues. Germline loops: CDR1 MDHEN, CDR2 SYDVKM. In DNA form, the CDR3 reads TGTGCCAGCAGTACACTAGCGGGGCAAGAGACCCAGTACTTC. Translated: CASSTLAGQETQYF. Together with reference TRBV28 and TRBJ2-5, the CDR3 gives the full variable domain: DVKVTQSSRYLVKRTGEKVFLECVQDMDHENMFWYRQDPGLGLRLIYFSYDVKMKEKGDIPEGYSVSREKKERFSLILESASTNQTSMYLCASSTLAGQETQYFGPGTRLLVL.

The V call is TRBV27, the J call TRBJ1-5; 7 bases fit TRBD1. CDR1 is MNHEY and CDR2 is SMNVEV in the germline V gene (reference sequence). The CDR3 has 12 amino acids. Losses at the gene ends were 6 bases for V and 7 bases for J; bases not matched to a gene: 3. CDR3 loop: CASSRQGQPQHF. CDR3 in DNA: TGTGCCAGCAGCCGACAGGGACAGCCCCAGCATTTT.

V gene TRBV7-8 combines with J gene TRBJ2-2, with TRBD2 as a possible D gene (5 bases). This CDR3 is 17 amino acids long. CDR1 SGHVS and CDR2 FQNEAQ come from the germline V gene. V shed 1 base and J shed 7 bases, with 19 bases lying between them. CDR3 residues: CASSLDPPSRRGGELFF. As DNA, the CDR3 is TGTGCCAGCAGCTTAGACCCCCCTAGCAGACGGGGCGGGGAGCTGTTTTTT.

The chain carries TRBV10-3 and TRBJ2-7; 11 bases line up with TRBD2. Germline V CDR1 and CDR2: ENHRY, SYGVKD. The CDR3 runs to 15 residues. V was pared by 6 bases and J by 2 bases, with 6 bases of the junction left unmatched. CDR3 coding DNA: TGTGCCATCAGGGAGGGACTAGCGGAAGCCTACGAGCAGTACTTC. Protein sequence: CAIREGLAEAYEQYF.

This clone showed up just once. The genes are TRBV27 and TRBJ2-6, with TRBD1 matching 10 bases. This CDR3 comprises 18 residues. Germline V gene data show CDR1 as MNHEY and CDR2 as SMNVEV (reference sequence). Germline trimming cut 5 bases from V and 0 bases from J; bases unmatched to any gene: 7. CDR3 region: CASSPRTGGRSGANVLTF. The CDR3 region has the DNA TGTGCCAGCAGTCCCCGGACAGGGGGACGCTCTGGGGCCAACGTCCTGACTTTC.

The rearrangement joins TRBV27 to TRBJ1-1; perhaps TRBD1 as D (6 bases). V was clipped by 5 bases and J by 2 bases, with 12 bases between them. The CDR3 is 14 residues long. Per germline, CDR1 MNHEY and CDR2 SMNVEV (reference sequence). This CDR3 is CASSLRQVNTEAFF. The CDR3 nucleotides read TGTGCCAGCAGTCTACGACAGGTCAACACTGAAGCTTTCTTT.

The chain joins TRBV6-1 to TRBJ2-1; D unresolved. The CDR3 consists of 13 residues. V gave up 4 bases and J gave up 6 bases, with 10 bases separating them. Germline values: CDR1 MNHNS, CDR2 SASEGT. The CDR3 DNA reads TGTGCCAGCAGTGTCGTACCGGGCAATGAGCAGTTCTTC. The encoded protein is CASSVVPGNEQFF.

V gene TRBV5-5 combines with J gene TRBJ1-2; D is undetermined. Germline V gene lookup returns CDR1 SGHKS and CDR2 YYEKEE (reference sequence). Trimming cost V 0 bases and J 3 bases, with 6 bases left between them. The length of the CDR3 is 13 residues. This CDR3 is CASSLDSHYGYTF. In nucleotides, the CDR3 is TGTGCCAGCAGCTTGGACAGCCACTATGGCTACACCTTC.

V usage is TRBV15 and J usage is TRBJ2-5; 9 nucleotides align to TRBD2. The germline gives CDR1 LNHNV, CDR2 YYDKDF (reference sequence). Germline trimming cut 1 base from V and 4 bases from J; bases unmatched to any gene: 1. There are 14 residues in the CDR3. In DNA, the CDR3 is TGTGCCACCAGCAGAGTGGGACTAGCAGAGACCCAGTACTTC. This encodes CATSRVGLAETQYF.

As DNA, the CDR3 is TGTGCCTGGAGTGGATGGGGCGGACAAGAGACCCAGTACTTC. Its protein is CAWSGWGGQETQYF. The rearrangement joins TRBV30 to TRBJ2-5, with a possible D match to TRBD1 (5 bases). This CDR3 contains 14 residues. V was trimmed by 1 base and J by 2 bases, leaving 11 bases between them. CDR1 is GTSNPN and CDR2 is SVGIG in the germline V gene (reference sequence).

The chain carries TRBV29-1 and TRBJ2-7; 7 bases match TRBD1. After removal of 5 bases from V and 1 base from J, the junction contained 5 bases not matched to a gene. Germline lookup yields CDR1 SQVTM and CDR2 ANQGSEA. The CDR3 spans 13 residues. Here the CDR3 DNA reads TGCAGCGTTCGTCCGGGACAGTCCTACGAGCAGTACTTC. Protein sequence: CSVRPGQSYEQYF.

CDR3 residues: CASSLAAGVRDTQYF. Written as DNA, the CDR3 is TGCGCCAGCAGCTTGGCAGCGGGAGTGCGAGATACGCAGTATTTT. The rearrangement uses TRBV5-1 and TRBJ2-3; TRBD2 aligns across 8 bases. J lost 5 bases, V lost 0 bases, and 5 bases had no gene match. CDR3 length: 15 amino acids. Germline lookup yields CDR1 SGHRS and CDR2 YFSETQ.

This chain's CDR3 is CASRETRVADTQYF. CDR3 in DNA: TGTGCCAGCAGGGAGACTAGGGTGGCAGATACGCAGTATTTT. The chain is built from TRBV6-1 and TRBJ2-3, with D perhaps TRBD2 (6 bases). The CDR3 extends over 14 amino acids. CDR1 and CDR2 (germline): MNHNS, SASEGT. Deletions cut 6 bases from V and 4 bases from J, with 14 bases between.

The rearrangement uses TRBV13 and TRBJ2-7, with TRBD1 matching over 8 bases. In germline, CDR1 is PRHDT, CDR2 FYEKMQ (reference sequence). J lost 3 bases, V lost 5 bases, and 9 bases had no gene match. There are 15 residues in the CDR3. As DNA, the CDR3 is TGTGCCAGCAGCCCTACAACAGGGGGTGTCTACGAGCAGTACTTC. This codes for CASSPTTGGVYEQYF.

This clone occurred a few times. The V gene is TRBV5-6, the J gene TRBJ2-1, with TRBD2 identical over 9 bases. Trimming took 4 bases from V and 4 from J; bases not matched to a gene: 9. Germline CDR1 is SGHDT and CDR2 is YYEEEE. The CDR3 is made up of 16 amino acids. The CDR3 is CASSPPWREGYNEQFF. The CDR3 DNA follows: TGTGCCAGCAGCCCGCCATGGCGGGAGGGATACAATGAGCAGTTCTTC. Combining the CDR3 with reference TRBV5-6 and TRBJ2-1 gives the whole variable domain DAGVTQSPTHLIKTRGQQVTLRCSPKSGHDTVSWYQQALGQGPQFIFQYYEEEERQRGNFPDRFSGHQFPNYSSELNVNALLLGDSALYLCASSPPWREGYNEQFFGPGTRLTVL.

The rearrangement uses TRBV4-1 and TRBJ2-7; 8 nucleotides match TRBD1. This CDR3 contains 17 residues. In germline, CDR1 is MGHRA, CDR2 YSYEKL. Trimming at V came to 3 bases and at J to 2 bases, leaving 12 bases not matched to a gene. This CDR3 reads CASSQDHTGGLTYEQYF. Here the CDR3 DNA reads TGCGCCAGCAGCCAGGATCATACAGGGGGGCTTACCTACGAGCAGTACTTC.

V and J are TRBV6-4 and TRBJ2-1; a weak D match, TRBD2 (5 bases). In germline, CDR1 is MRHNA, CDR2 SNTAGT. The CDR3 covers 16 residues. Trimming cost V 4 bases and J 6 bases, with 19 bases left between them. The CDR3 is CASSALWSGRVNEQFF. The CDR3 DNA sequence: TGTGCCAGCAGTGCCCTTTGGAGCGGAAGAGTCAATGAGCAGTTCTTC.

The chain recombines TRBV15 with TRBJ2-7; TRBD2 is a possible D gene (5 bases). Per germline, CDR1 LNHNV and CDR2 YYDKDF (reference sequence). The CDR3 loop spans 14 amino acids. Trimming removed 8 bases at V and 0 bases at J, with 14 bases between. CDR3 DNA: TGTGCCACCGCCCGGGAAGCCGGCTCCTACGAGCAGTACTTC. It specifies CATAREAGSYEQYF.

The chain is built from TRBV5-1 and TRBJ2-7, with a tentative D call TRBD1 (6 bases). This CDR3 spans 14 amino acids. The V gene's germline CDR1 is SGHRS and CDR2 YFSETQ. The V and J ends lost 2 bases and 4 bases respectively, with 13 bases between them. The CDR3 region has the DNA TGCGCCAGCAGCTTATCGGACAGCCGTTACGAGCAGTACTTC. Translated: CASSLSDSRYEQYF.